Listed below are T cell receptor beta chains from one sample, sequenced in a study of glioma-infiltrating T cells. TCRdb reprocessed the multiplex PCR reads with MiXCR, giving one entry per CDR3 protein. The sample consists of roughly 100,000 distinct CDR3 sequences, around 28% of them appearing once. Sequencing was performed on glioma tissue, nonneoplastic brain tissue, or PBMCs (not recorded which). The receptors derive from a human donor with low-grade glioma or glioblastoma, undergoing nonglioma brain surgery, or in good health (not recorded which). Both conserved end residues are part of each CDR3. The D gene is left open where the match is weak. Clone size appears in some rows only: once, few, many, or a class for an expanded clone.

size: -; J: TRBJ2-4; V: TRBV7-3; D: TRBD1; CDR3: CVSSSWTGPENIQYF; DNA: TGTGTCAGCAGCTCGTGGACAGGCCCCGAAAACATTCAGTACTTC
size: many; J: TRBJ2-7; V: TRBV4-3; D: TRBD1; CDR3: CASSQEPGQGTPLSYEQYF; DNA: TGCGCCAGCAGCCAAGAGCCGGGACAGGGAACTCCCCTCTCCTACGAGCAGTACTTC
size: many; J: TRBJ1-6; V: TRBV25-1; D: TRBD1; CDR3: CASSREFQGATLHF; DNA: TGTGCCAGCAGTAGAGAGTTCCAGGGGGCGACCCTCCACTTT
size: many; J: TRBJ2-5; V: TRBV20-1; D: TRBD2; CDR3: CSAGREYQETQYF; DNA: TGCAGTGCCGGGCGGGAGTACCAAGAGACCCAGTACTTC
size: many; J: TRBJ2-1; V: TRBV4-3; D: -; CDR3: CASSQGMARYNEQFF; DNA: TGCGCCAGCAGCCAAGGAATGGCCAGATACAATGAGCAGTTCTTC
size: -; J: TRBJ1-2; V: TRBV28; D: -; CDR3: CASSSSWGYTF; DNA: TGTGCCAGCAGTTCCTCTTGGGGCTACACCTTC
size: -; J: TRBJ1-1; V: TRBV11-1; D: -; CDR3: CASRNTQAFF; DNA: TGTGCCAGCAGGAACACTCAAGCTTTCTTT
size: -; J: TRBJ2-3; V: TRBV3-1; D: -; CDR3: CASSQLRGTQYF; DNA: TGTGCCAGCAGCCAACTTCGAGGCACGCAGTATTTT
size: many; J: TRBJ1-1; V: TRBV6-1; D: -; CDR3: CASSFLAGEAFF; DNA: TGTGCCAGCAGTTTTCTTGCAGGTGAAGCTTTCTTT
size: many; J: TRBJ1-1; V: TRBV2; D: -; CDR3: CASSEVRGNTEAFF; DNA: TGTGCCAGCAGTGAAGTGAGGGGAAACACTGAAGCTTTCTTT
size: -; J: TRBJ1-2; V: TRBV10-2; D: -; CDR3: CASSEWQNYGYTF; DNA: TGCGCCAGCAGTGAGTGGCAGAACTATGGCTACACCTTC
size: few; J: TRBJ2-6; V: TRBV20-1; D: -; CDR3: CSARIDSSGANVLTF; DNA: TGCAGTGCTAGAATCGACAGCTCTGGGGCCAACGTCCTGACTTTC
size: many; J: TRBJ1-6; V: TRBV7-2; D: -; CDR3: CASSLIRGIGSPLHF; DNA: TGTGCCAGCAGCTTAATCCGGGGAATAGGTTCACCCCTCCACTTT
size: many; J: TRBJ2-5; V: TRBV7-2; D: -; CDR3: CASSLVETQYF; DNA: TGTGCCAGCAGCTTGGTCGAGACCCAGTACTTC
size: many; J: TRBJ2-5; V: TRBV2; D: -; CDR3: CASFGRLKEETQYF; DNA: TGTGCCAGCTTTGGGCGACTCAAGGAAGAGACCCAGTACTTC
size: few; J: TRBJ1-3; V: TRBV12-3/TRBV12-4; D: -; CDR3: CASSDRSGPGNTIYF; DNA: TGTGCCAGCAGTGACCGTTCAGGGCCCGGAAACACCATATATTTT
size: -; J: TRBJ1-3; V: TRBV20-1; D: -; CDR3: CSARKAGLGTGNTIYF; DNA: TGCAGTGCTAGGAAGGCGGGGTTAGGCACTGGAAACACCATATATTTT
size: -; J: TRBJ2-7; V: TRBV28; D: TRBD1; CDR3: CASRSGTGNYEQYF; DNA: TGTGCCAGCCGTTCCGGGACAGGCAATTACGAGCAGTACTTC
size: -; J: TRBJ1-2; V: TRBV29-1; D: TRBD1; CDR3: CSVEEGGAGLNGYTF; DNA: TGCAGCGTTGAAGAAGGGGGCGCTGGACTTAATGGCTACACCTTC
size: -; J: TRBJ1-5; V: TRBV19; D: TRBD1; CDR3: CASSIAGQGRTQPQHF; DNA: TGTGCCAGTAGTATTGCGGGACAGGGAAGGACTCAGCCCCAGCATTTT
size: -; J: TRBJ2-1; V: TRBV5-1; D: TRBD2; CDR3: CASSFTSGGLSDEQFF; DNA: TGCGCCAGCAGCTTTACTAGCGGGGGTTTAAGCGATGAGCAGTTCTTC
size: many; J: TRBJ1-1; V: TRBV6-2/TRBV6-3; D: -; CDR3: CASSSLRDPRLTEAFF; DNA: TGTGCCAGCAGTTCGCTACGGGACCCTCGTCTCACTGAAGCTTTCTTT
size: few; J: TRBJ1-1; V: TRBV5-4; D: -; CDR3: CASSQFGAEAFF; DNA: TGTGCCAGCAGCCAGTTCGGGGCTGAAGCTTTCTTT
size: many; J: TRBJ2-7; V: TRBV6-2/TRBV6-3; D: TRBD1; CDR3: CASSSSTGSYEQYF; DNA: TGTGCCAGCAGTTCCTCGACAGGGTCCTACGAGCAGTACTTC
size: few; J: TRBJ2-3; V: TRBV2; D: -; CDR3: CASLPGTSSDTQYF; DNA: TGTGCCAGTCTCCCCGGGACTTCCTCAGATACGCAGTATTTT
size: -; J: TRBJ2-6; V: TRBV12-3/TRBV12-4; D: TRBD1; CDR3: CASSSQGAGANVLTF; DNA: TGTGCCAGCAGTTCCCAGGGGGCTGGGGCCAACGTCCTGACTTTC
size: many; J: TRBJ1-6; V: TRBV6-1; D: TRBD1; CDR3: CASTTGTVSPLHF; DNA: TGTGCCAGCACCACCGGGACAGTTTCACCCCTCCACTTT
size: many; J: TRBJ1-5; V: TRBV7-2; D: -; CDR3: CASSLVSHQPQHF; DNA: TGTGCCAGCAGCTTGGTTAGTCATCAGCCCCAGCATTTT
size: -; J: TRBJ2-5; V: TRBV30; D: -; CDR3: CAWSVGGVETQYF; DNA: TGTGCCTGGAGTGTAGGAGGGGTAGAGACCCAGTACTTC
size: many; J: TRBJ2-3; V: TRBV7-9; D: TRBD2; CDR3: CASSLVLAGPDTQYF; DNA: TGTGCCAGCAGCTTAGTACTAGCGGGGCCAGATACGCAGTATTTT
size: many; J: TRBJ2-5; V: TRBV6-6; D: TRBD1; CDR3: CASSYELGQTETQYF; DNA: TGTGCCAGCAGTTACGAACTGGGACAGACGGAGACCCAGTACTTC
size: many; J: TRBJ2-7; V: TRBV12-3/TRBV12-4; D: -; CDR3: CASSLAGVEQYF; DNA: TGTGCCAGCAGTTTAGCAGGGGTCGAGCAGTACTTC
size: many; J: TRBJ1-2; V: TRBV6-1; D: -; CDR3: CASSLEGRDGYTF; DNA: TGTGCCAGCAGTCTTGAGGGACGAGATGGCTACACCTTC
size: many; J: TRBJ2-3; V: TRBV7-9; D: TRBD2; CDR3: CAEEAGGNTDTQYF; DNA: TGTGCCGAGGAAGCGGGGGGCAACACAGATACGCAGTATTTT
size: -; J: TRBJ1-1; V: TRBV7-9; D: -; CDR3: CASSPRRGSVAFF; DNA: TGTGCCAGCAGCCCCCGCCGGGGTTCAGTAGCTTTCTTT
size: many; J: TRBJ1-5; V: TRBV28; D: -; CDR3: CASSLLTDLNQPQHF; DNA: TGTGCCAGCAGTTTGCTCACAGACTTAAATCAGCCCCAGCATTTT
size: many; J: TRBJ1-2; V: TRBV28; D: -; CDR3: CASSPVGANYGYTF; DNA: TGTGCCAGCAGTCCGGTTGGAGCTAACTATGGCTACACCTTC
size: many; J: TRBJ2-2; V: TRBV24-1; D: -; CDR3: CATSVQGNTGELFF; DNA: TGTGCCACCAGTGTCCAGGGGAACACCGGGGAGCTGTTTTTT
size: many; J: TRBJ1-1; V: TRBV28; D: TRBD1; CDR3: CASSSLGQGARNTEAFF; DNA: TGTGCCAGCAGTTCACTGGGACAGGGGGCAAGGAACACTGAAGCTTTCTTT
size: -; J: TRBJ2-2; V: TRBV11-2; D: TRBD2; CDR3: CASSVAGGYTGELFF; DNA: TGTGCCAGCAGCGTAGCGGGGGGTTACACCGGGGAGCTGTTTTTT
size: many; J: TRBJ2-3; V: TRBV2; D: TRBD2; CDR3: CASSATSGGTDTQYF; DNA: TGTGCCAGCAGTGCCACTAGCGGGGGCACAGATACGCAGTATTTT